This TCR beta chain is from a study of blood T cells in healthy people across ages. PCR was performed a second time for roughly 7 to 11 cycles using a sample-barcoded 5' primer and a J-beta primer mix. TCRdb used MiXCR to reprocess the 5' RACE reads, holding one entry per CDR3 protein. The sample carries 850,000 to 1,000,000 distinct CDR3 sequences, around 54% recorded once. This clonotype has a handful of counts. Trimming cost V 4 bases and J 7 bases; bases outside gene matches: 7. The CDR3 has 15 residues. Germline-derived CDR1 and CDR2 are MGHRA and YSYEKL. Whenever a sample was processed, at least 7 million PBMCs were isolated.

The V call is TRBV4-1, the J call TRBJ1-6; TRBD1 agrees at 7 bases. This TCR derives from an older woman in good health. Sample: blood. This CDR3 reads CASSPRDSGNSPLHF. As DNA, the CDR3 is TGCGCCAGCAGCCCACGGGACAGCGGGAATTCACCCCTCCACTTT.